A single sample is the source of the 21 T cell receptor beta chains below, sequenced in a study of blood T cells in healthy people across ages. Sample-barcoded 5' priming and a J-beta primer mix drove a second PCR of about 7 to 11 cycles. TCRdb re-called the 5' RACE reads through MiXCR, storing one row per CDR3 protein. The data contain about 1.8 million distinct CDR3 sequences, roughly 50% of them seen just once; the ten biggest clones take up 2% to 2.5%. The sample was blood. These receptors originate from a woman between 40 and 50 years old in good health.

This CDR3 reads CASSDHRGSTYEQYF. The CDR3 coding sequence is TGTGCCAGCAGTGACCACAGGGGTTCGACCTACGAGCAGTACTTC. The genes are TRBV6-1 and TRBJ2-7, with TRBD1 identical over 7 bases. Germline CDR1 is MNHNS and CDR2 is SASEGT. The CDR3 contains 15 residues. The V segment lost 3 bases and the J segment 2 bases; nucleotides outside the gene matches: 7.

The V gene is TRBV6-2 or TRBV6-3, the J gene TRBJ2-1, with a tentative D call TRBD2 (5 bases). Germline V CDR1 and CDR2: MNHEY, SVGEGT. Trimming removed 7 bases at V and 0 bases at J, with 10 bases between. This CDR3 comprises 14 residues. This CDR3 reads CASTHRGSYNEQFF. The DNA for the CDR3 is TGTGCCAGCACCCATCGGGGCTCCTACAATGAGCAGTTCTTC.

On this clonotype itself: One end of the junction varies from germline; a read error may be responsible. This chain links TRBV15 with TRBJ2-7, with 7 bases aligning to TRBD1. CDR3 size: 14 residues. Germline CDR1 is LNHNV and CDR2 is YYDKDF (reference sequence). CDR3 nucleotide sequence: TGTGCCACCAGCAGGGACAGGCGATCCTACGAGCAGTCCTTC. Translated, it gives CATSRDRRSYEQSF. The full variable domain, with the rest looked up from reference TRBV15 and TRBJ2-7, is DAMVIQNPRYQVTQFGKPVTLSCSQTLNHNVMYWYQQKSSQAPKLLFHYYDKDFNNEADTPDNFQSRRPNTSFCFLDIRSPGLGDTAMYLCATSRDRRSYEQSFGPGTRLTVT.

The chain recombines TRBV7-2 with TRBJ2-3, with D possibly matching TRBD2 (6 bases). Between the trimmed V and J ends, which lost 1 base and 0 bases, there was a span of 14 bases. The CDR3 spans 17 residues. Germline CDR1 and CDR2: SGHTA and FQGNSA. The CDR3 spells CASSLGALARSTDTQYF. In DNA form, the CDR3 reads TGTGCCAGCAGCTTAGGAGCACTAGCCCGAAGCACAGATACGCAGTATTTT.

The V and J genes are TRBV15 and TRBJ1-6, with D perhaps matching TRBD1 (6 bases). The germline CDR1 and CDR2 sequences are LNHNV and YYDKDF (reference sequence). The CDR3 is 16 amino acids. The V and J ends lost 0 bases and 7 bases respectively, with 13 bases between them. In DNA, the CDR3 is TGTGCCACCAGCAGAGATCCCCAGCAGGGGAATTCACCCCTCCACTTT. It translates to CATSRDPQQGNSPLHF. Filled out from reference TRBV15 and TRBJ1-6, the complete variable domain reads DAMVIQNPRYQVTQFGKPVTLSCSQTLNHNVMYWYQQKSSQAPKLLFHYYDKDFNNEADTPDNFQSRRPNTSFCFLDIRSPGLGDTAMYLCATSRDPQQGNSPLHFGNGTRLTVT.

This clonotype was observed a few times. The CDR3 protein is CASSPYRGRGETQYF. CDR3 DNA sequence: TGTGCCAGCAGTCCGTACAGGGGAAGAGGAGAGACCCAGTACTTC. This chain uses TRBV28 with TRBJ2-5; 7 bases map to TRBD1. In germline, CDR1 is MDHEN, CDR2 SYDVKM. CDR3 length equals 15 residues. The junction had 10 bases not matched to a gene; V was cut back by 5 bases and J by 4 bases. Filled out from reference TRBV28 and TRBJ2-5, the complete variable domain reads DVKVTQSSRYLVKRTGEKVFLECVQDMDHENMFWYRQDPGLGLRLIYFSYDVKMKEKGDIPEGYSVSREKKERFSLILESASTNQTSMYLCASSPYRGRGETQYFGPGTRLLVL.

The sample holds one count of this clonotype. The chain couples TRBV7-9 to TRBJ1-1, with unresolved D. The CDR3 loop spans 11 amino acids. Germline assignment: CDR1 SEHNR and CDR2 FQNEAQ (reference sequence). The V gene lost 1 base and the J gene lost 11 bases, with 8 bases spanning the gap. DNA for the CDR3: TGTGCCAGCAGCTTAGGGGTGGGTGCTTTCTTT. It is translated as CASSLGVGAFF.

This chain joins TRBV20-1 and TRBJ2-1; possible D gene TRBD1, 6 bases. Trimming cost V 5 bases and J 2 bases, with 10 bases left between them. CDR3 length: 13 residues. The germline CDR1 and CDR2 sequences are DFQATT and SNEGSKA (reference sequence). The CDR3 DNA reads TGCAGTGCTCCACGGACAGCCTACAATGAGCAGTTCTTC. This codes for CSAPRTAYNEQFF.

The rearrangement uses TRBV6-1 and TRBJ1-1; 9 bases are shared with TRBD1. Germline V gives CDR1 MNHNS, CDR2 SASEGT. V trimming: 6 bases; J trimming: 1 base; junction bases outside the gene matches: 6. This CDR3 is built from 15 residues. CDR3 bases: TGTGCCAGCAGACAGGACAGGGGTTGGAACACTGAAGCTTTCTTT. It translates to CASRQDRGWNTEAFF.

This clonotype occurred a few times. The V and J genes are TRBV6-2 or TRBV6-3 and TRBJ2-7, with TRBD1 as a possible D gene (6 bases). Trimming left V 5 bases short and J 3 bases short, with 11 bases between. The V gene's germline CDR1 is MNHEY and CDR2 SVGEGT. This CDR3 contains 13 residues. CDR3: CASSRQVDYEQYF. DNA of the CDR3: TGTGCCAGCAGTAGACAGGTAGACTACGAGCAGTACTTC.

This rearrangement joins TRBV7-2 to TRBJ2-7; D gene ambiguous. CDR1 and CDR2 (germline): SGHTA, FQGNSA. There are 13 residues in the CDR3. V lost 6 bases and J 2 bases, leaving 11 bases between the germline ends. The CDR3 coding sequence is TGTGCCAGCAGGGATTGGGTTACCTACGAGCAGTACTTC. Its translation: CASRDWVTYEQYF.

This clonotype was seen a handful of times. This chain uses TRBV20-1 with TRBJ1-1, with TRBD1 as a possible D gene (6 bases). The ends were cut back, 1 base at V and 0 bases at J, with 18 bases in the middle. The CDR3 totals 17 residues. From germline, CDR1 is DFQATT and CDR2 SNEGSKA (reference sequence). CDR3 residues: CSARADSILRMNTEAFF. The CDR3 DNA reads as TGCAGTGCTAGAGCGGACAGTATACTAAGAATGAACACTGAAGCTTTCTTT.

The chain uses TRBV13 and TRBJ1-2; the match to TRBD1 covers 7 bases. Germline V CDR1 and CDR2: PRHDT, FYEKMQ (reference sequence). The CDR3 consists of 15 residues. V lost 5 bases and J lost 4; bases outside the gene matches: 10. The CDR3 nucleotides are TGTGCCAGCAGCGGGGAGACAGGGCCTACCTATGGCTACACCTTC. Translating gives CASSGETGPTYGYTF.

The chain links TRBV6-4 to TRBJ2-1; D gene uncertain. The length of the CDR3 is 15 residues. Per germline, CDR1 MRHNA and CDR2 SNTAGT. V lost 3 bases to trimming and J lost 0 bases, with 9 bases between them. The CDR3 DNA follows: TGTGCCAGCAGTGAAGTCTCTAGCTCCTACAATGAGCAGTTCTTC. Its translation is CASSEVSSSYNEQFF.

The V call is TRBV4-3, the J call TRBJ2-7, with D perhaps TRBD1 or TRBD2 (5 bases each). The V end lost 2 bases, the J end lost 6 bases, and 17 bases lay between the germline ends. CDR1 and CDR2 from the germline V gene are LGHNA and YSLEER. The CDR3 is 15 residues long. The CDR3 region has the DNA TGCGCCAGCAGCCAAAGGGACGGTAGGGTCCGCGAGCAGTACTTC. This gives the protein CASSQRDGRVREQYF.

This clonotype was counted a single time. This chain connects TRBV7-2 to TRBJ2-5; TRBD1 aligns across 8 bases. CDR1 is SGHTA, CDR2 FQGNSA, per germline. The CDR3 runs 15 residues. V was clipped by 4 bases and J by 5 bases; unmatched bases: 9. CDR3 protein: CASSSRPGQAETQYF. DNA of the CDR3: TGTGCCAGCAGCTCAAGACCGGGACAGGCTGAGACCCAGTACTTC.

This clonotype was found a few times. This chain uses TRBV4-3 with TRBJ2-7; the D is unclear. Germline V CDR1 and CDR2: LGHNA, YSLEER. V lost 0 bases and J 0 bases, leaving 12 bases between the germline ends. The CDR3 is 16 amino acids. The CDR3 spells CASSQEWGQPSYEQYF. CDR3 bases: TGCGCCAGCAGCCAAGAGTGGGGTCAGCCCTCCTACGAGCAGTACTTC.

This clonotype is a singleton in its sample. The rearrangement links TRBV3-1 to TRBJ2-7; no definite D call. CDR3 length: 15 residues. Between the trimmed V and J ends, which lost 1 base and 0 bases, there was a span of 10 bases. Germline V gene lookup returns CDR1 LGHDT and CDR2 YNNKEL (reference sequence). The CDR3, as DNA: TGTGCCAGCAGCCAAGGCATGGGCAGCTCCTACGAGCAGTACTTC. It encodes CASSQGMGSSYEQYF.

This clonotype has more than one count but fewer than ten. The V gene is TRBV3-1, the J gene TRBJ1-2; D is undetermined. Germline V lookup: CDR1 LGHDT, CDR2 YNNKEL (reference sequence). The CDR3 contains 18 residues. The V gene lost 4 bases and the J gene lost 4 bases, with 25 bases spanning the gap. CDR3 coding DNA: TGTGCCAGCAGCCCCAGAGGCAGGCGTCCCGCGATCCCCTATGGCTACACCTTC. It encodes CASSPRGRRPAIPYGYTF. The full variable domain, with the rest looked up from reference TRBV3-1 and TRBJ1-2, is DTAVSQTPKYLVTQMGNDKSIKCEQNLGHDTMYWYKQDSKKFLKIMFSYNNKELIINETVPNRFSPKSPDKAHLNLHINSLELGDSAVYFCASSPRGRRPAIPYGYTFGSGTRLTVV.

This sequence joins TRBV29-1 and TRBJ2-7; D ambiguous. TRBJ2-5 matches the DNA end more closely, so the J call is doubtful. Germline assignment: CDR1 SQVTM and CDR2 ANQGSEA. The CDR3 is 14 amino acids. The CDR3 DNA follows: TGCAGCGCTGACCAGTCTATTAAGAGTGGGACCCAGTACTTC. Its protein product is CSADQSIKSGTQYF.

This clonotype was observed a handful of times. This rearrangement joins TRBV4-3 to TRBJ2-1; D not resolved. CDR1 is LGHNA, CDR2 YSLEER, per germline. V lost 4 bases and J lost 6, with 16 bases in between. This CDR3 is built from 15 residues. The CDR3 DNA reads TGCGCCAGCAGCCGCCTTGACACGGTCGGCAATGAGCAGTTCTTC. Residues: CASSRLDTVGNEQFF.